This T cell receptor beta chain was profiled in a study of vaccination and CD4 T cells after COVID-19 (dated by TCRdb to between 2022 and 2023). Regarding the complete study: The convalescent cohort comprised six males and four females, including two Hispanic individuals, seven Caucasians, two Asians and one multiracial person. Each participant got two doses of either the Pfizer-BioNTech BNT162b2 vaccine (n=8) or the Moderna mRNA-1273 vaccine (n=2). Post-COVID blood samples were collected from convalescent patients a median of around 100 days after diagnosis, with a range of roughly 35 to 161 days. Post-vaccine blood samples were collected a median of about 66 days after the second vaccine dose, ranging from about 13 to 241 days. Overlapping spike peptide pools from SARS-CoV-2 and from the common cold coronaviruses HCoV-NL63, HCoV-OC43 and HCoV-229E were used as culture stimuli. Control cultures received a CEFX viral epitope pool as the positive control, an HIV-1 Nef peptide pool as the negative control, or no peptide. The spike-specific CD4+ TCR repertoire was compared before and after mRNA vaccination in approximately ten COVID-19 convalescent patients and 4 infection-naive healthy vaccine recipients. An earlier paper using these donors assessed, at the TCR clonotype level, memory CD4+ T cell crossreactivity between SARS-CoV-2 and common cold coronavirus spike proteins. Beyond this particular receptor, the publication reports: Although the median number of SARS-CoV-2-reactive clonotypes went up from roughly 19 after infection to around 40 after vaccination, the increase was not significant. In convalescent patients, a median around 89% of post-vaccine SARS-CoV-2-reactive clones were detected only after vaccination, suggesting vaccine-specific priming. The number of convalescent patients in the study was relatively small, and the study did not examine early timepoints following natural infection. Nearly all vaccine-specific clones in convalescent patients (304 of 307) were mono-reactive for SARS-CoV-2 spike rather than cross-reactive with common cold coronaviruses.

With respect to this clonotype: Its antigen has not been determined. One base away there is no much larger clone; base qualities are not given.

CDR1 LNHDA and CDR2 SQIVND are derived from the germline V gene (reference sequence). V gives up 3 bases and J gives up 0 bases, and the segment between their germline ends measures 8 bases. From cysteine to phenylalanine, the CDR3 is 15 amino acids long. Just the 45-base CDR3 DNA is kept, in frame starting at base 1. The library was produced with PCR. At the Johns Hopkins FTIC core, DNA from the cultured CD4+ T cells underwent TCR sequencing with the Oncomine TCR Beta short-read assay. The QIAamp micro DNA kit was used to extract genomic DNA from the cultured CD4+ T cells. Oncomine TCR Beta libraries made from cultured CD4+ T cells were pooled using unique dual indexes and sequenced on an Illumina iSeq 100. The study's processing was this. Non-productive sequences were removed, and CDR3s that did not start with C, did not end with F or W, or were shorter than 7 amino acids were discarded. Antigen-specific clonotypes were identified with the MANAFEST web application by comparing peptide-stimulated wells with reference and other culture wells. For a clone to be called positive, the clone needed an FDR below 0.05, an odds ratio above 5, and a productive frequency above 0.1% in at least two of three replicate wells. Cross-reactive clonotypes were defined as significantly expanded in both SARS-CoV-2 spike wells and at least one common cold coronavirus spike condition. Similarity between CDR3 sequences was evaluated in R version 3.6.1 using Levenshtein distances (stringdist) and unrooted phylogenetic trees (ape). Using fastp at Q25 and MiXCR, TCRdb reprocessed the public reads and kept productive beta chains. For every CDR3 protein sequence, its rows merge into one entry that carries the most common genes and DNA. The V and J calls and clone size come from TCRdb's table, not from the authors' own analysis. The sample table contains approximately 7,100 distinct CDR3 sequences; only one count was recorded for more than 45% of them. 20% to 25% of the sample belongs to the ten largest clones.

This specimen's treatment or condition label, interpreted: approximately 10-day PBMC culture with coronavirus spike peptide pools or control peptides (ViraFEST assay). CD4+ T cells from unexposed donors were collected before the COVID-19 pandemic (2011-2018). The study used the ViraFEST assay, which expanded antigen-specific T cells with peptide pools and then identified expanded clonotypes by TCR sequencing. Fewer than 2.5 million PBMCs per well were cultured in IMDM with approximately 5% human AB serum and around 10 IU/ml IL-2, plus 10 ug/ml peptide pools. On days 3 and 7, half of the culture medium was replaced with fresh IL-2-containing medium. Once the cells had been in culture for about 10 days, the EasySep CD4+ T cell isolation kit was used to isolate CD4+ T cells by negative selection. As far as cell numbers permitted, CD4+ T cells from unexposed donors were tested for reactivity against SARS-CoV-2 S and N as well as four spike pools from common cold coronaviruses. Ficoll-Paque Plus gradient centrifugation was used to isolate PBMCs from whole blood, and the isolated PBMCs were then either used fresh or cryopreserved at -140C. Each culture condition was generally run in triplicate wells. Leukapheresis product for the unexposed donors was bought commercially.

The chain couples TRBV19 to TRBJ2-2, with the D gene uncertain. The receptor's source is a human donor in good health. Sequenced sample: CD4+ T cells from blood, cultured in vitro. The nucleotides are TGTGCCAGTAGTATTGGCCTAGCGAACACCGGGGAGCTGTTTTTT. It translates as CASSIGLANTGELFF.